The source of this T cell receptor beta chain is a study of type 1 regulatory T cells. Study information: An in vitro protocol generated T-allo10, a Tr1-enriched, alloantigen-specific CD4 T cell product. Findings and caveats of the study: Type 1 regulatory T cells had a more restricted TCR repertoire than non-type 1 regulatory T cells.

Germline loops: CDR1 SEHNR, CDR2 FQNEAQ (reference sequence). Trimming removed 1 base from V and 3 bases from J, with 9 bases in between. CDR3 size: 14 residues. This clonotype was seen more than once but under ten times. Its antigen is unknown. MiXCR was run by TCRdb on the reads, yielding one entry per CDR3 protein. This table has roughly 71,000 distinct CDR3 sequences, less than 25% appearing once. The sequencing input was cultured type 1 regulatory T (Tr1) cells, either the whole culture or a sorted fraction (not recorded which). This receptor was identified in a human donor in good health. The chain combines TRBV7-9 with TRBJ2-5; D might be TRBD2 (6 bases). The CDR3 coding sequence is TGTGCCAGCAGCTTAGGGGTAGCGGAAGAGACCCAGTACTTC. Translated, it gives CASSLGVAEETQYF.